Listed here are 27 T cell receptor beta chains from one sample, sequenced in a study of vaccination and CD4 T cells after COVID-19. Via MiXCR, TCRdb re-called the PCR reads, giving one row per CDR3 protein. In the table there are about 21,000 distinct CDR3 sequences, around 57% of which are singletons. This specimen consisted of CD4+ T cells from blood, obtained before SARS-CoV-2 vaccination. All receptors come from a human donor who had recovered from COVID-19.

The chain is built from TRBV7-9 and TRBJ2-2; D remains unclear. Trimming shortened V by 6 bases and J by 6 bases, and 14 bases separated the two germline ends. The CDR3 runs to 14 residues. The germline CDR1 and CDR2 sequences are SEHNR and FQNEAQ (reference sequence). In DNA form, the CDR3 reads TGTGCCAGCAGTCCACTTCTAAGGGCCGGGGAGCTGTTTTTT. Translating it yields CASSPLLRAGELFF.

The CDR3 region is CASSRRGVGAETQYF. Here the CDR3 DNA reads TGTGCCAGCAGTAGGCGGGGGGTAGGGGCAGAGACCCAGTACTTC. The chain has TRBV6-1 and TRBJ2-5, with TRBD2 identical over 8 bases. With 5 bases clipped from V and 4 bases from J, the junction kept 9 bases outside the gene matches. The CDR3 runs 15 residues. CDR1 is MNHNS and CDR2 is SASEGT in the germline V gene.

The gene calls are TRBV6-1 and TRBJ1-2; TRBD1 is a possible D gene (5 bases). Germline V CDR1 and CDR2: MNHNS, SASEGT. V was pared by 8 bases and J by 5 bases, with 15 bases between. CDR3 length: 13 amino acids. Here the CDR3 DNA reads TGTGCCAGCCGGGGCCAGCGTAATTATGGCTACACCTTC. Protein: CASRGQRNYGYTF.

The V call is TRBV10-3, the J call TRBJ2-3; D is ambiguous. Looked up from germline, CDR1 is ENHRY and CDR2 is SYGVKD. CDR3 size: 13 residues. The germline V and J ends were trimmed by 9 bases and 0 bases, with 10 bases remaining between them. In DNA, the CDR3 is TGTGCCATTCGGGCGGAGAGCACAGATACGCAGTATTTT. This sequence encodes CAIRAESTDTQYF.

V usage is TRBV20-1 and J usage is TRBJ2-7, with TRBD2 as a possible D gene (5 bases). The CDR3 totals 14 residues. Germline-derived CDR1 and CDR2 are DFQATT and SNEGSKA (reference sequence). Trimming removed 3 bases from V and 3 bases from J, with 15 bases in between. The CDR3 sequence: CSASFPGNYYEQYF. The DNA for the CDR3 is TGCAGTGCTAGTTTTCCCGGGAATTACTACGAGCAGTACTTC.

The chain employs TRBV6-2 or TRBV6-3 and TRBJ2-5; TRBD1 matches 12 bases. The germline CDR1 and CDR2 sequences are MNHEY and SVGEGT. V shed 6 bases and J 4 bases; nucleotides not matched to a gene: 6. The CDR3 runs to 15 residues. This CDR3 reads CASRRGQGARETQYF. CDR3 DNA: TGTGCCAGCAGACGGGGACAGGGGGCGAGAGAGACCCAGTACTTC.

The chain is built from TRBV19 and TRBJ2-5, with a weak D call TRBD2 (5 bases). V lost 10 bases and J 0 bases, leaving 15 bases between the germline ends. CDR1 and CDR2 (germline): LNHDA, SQIVND (reference sequence). The CDR3 is 14 residues long. The CDR3 nucleotides read TGTGCCACCACCCCAGGAGGTAACCAAGAGACCCAGTACTTC. Amino acids: CATTPGGNQETQYF.

V gene TRBV25-1 combines with J gene TRBJ2-5; 11 positions match TRBD1. V shed 3 bases and J 0 bases; nucleotides not matched to a gene: 6. Per germline, CDR1 MGHDK and CDR2 SYGVNS. The CDR3 totals 17 residues. CDR3 DNA: TGTGCCAGCAGTGATCGCCGGGACAGGGGGTACCAAGAGACCCAGTACTTC. Translation gives CASSDRRDRGYQETQYF. The variable domain in full, completed from reference TRBV25-1 and TRBJ2-5, reads EADIYQTPRYLVIGTGKKITLECSQTMGHDKMYWYQQDPGMELHLIHYSYGVNSTEKGDLSSESTVSRIRTEHFPLTLESARPSHTSQYLCASSDRRDRGYQETQYFGPGTRLLVL.

V and J are TRBV20-1 and TRBJ2-5; TRBD2 matches 9 bases. V dropped 3 bases and J dropped 5; count of bases not matched to a gene: 13. Germline CDR1 DFQATT, CDR2 SNEGSKA (reference sequence). The CDR3 is 16 amino acids. The CDR3 here is CSASSAGGREGETQYF. DNA of the CDR3: TGCAGTGCTAGTTCAGCGGGAGGTAGAGAGGGGGAGACCCAGTACTTC.

V and J are TRBV20-1 and TRBJ1-2, with 7 bases fitting TRBD1. Germline V gene lookup returns CDR1 DFQATT and CDR2 SNEGSKA (reference sequence). J lost 8 bases, V lost 0 bases, and 9 bases had no gene match. The CDR3 totals 14 residues. The CDR3 sequence is CSARDPDRARGYTF. The CDR3 nucleotides are TGCAGTGCTAGAGACCCAGACAGGGCGCGGGGCTACACCTTC.

The chain has TRBV6-1 and TRBJ1-6; D is uncertain. The germline V and J ends were trimmed by 4 bases and 5 bases, with 9 bases remaining between them. The CDR3 is made up of 14 amino acids. Germline lookup yields CDR1 MNHNS and CDR2 SASEGT. In nucleotides, the CDR3 is TGTGCCAGCAGTGTCGATCCGAATAATTCACCCCTCCACTTT. Protein: CASSVDPNNSPLHF.

The genes are TRBV20-1 and TRBJ2-5, with 10 nucleotides matching TRBD2. CDR3 length: 17 amino acids. With 3 bases clipped from V and 5 bases from J, the junction kept 15 bases outside the gene matches. Germline V gene lookup returns CDR1 DFQATT and CDR2 SNEGSKA (reference sequence). The CDR3 DNA is TGCAGTGCTAGCGCAGTAGGGAGCGGGAGGGTTTTGGAGACCCAGTACTTC. The encoded protein is CSASAVGSGRVLETQYF.

CDR3 sequence reads: CASSPGGTVRSGANVLTF. CDR3 DNA sequence: TGTGCCAGCAGCCCCGGAGGGACAGTACGCTCTGGGGCCAACGTCCTGACTTTC. The V and J genes are TRBV11-3 and TRBJ2-6, with TRBD1 as a possible D gene (7 bases). The germline gives CDR1 SGHNT, CDR2 YENEEA. The CDR3 sequence is 18 residues long. The V end was cut by 5 bases, the J end by 0 bases, with 17 bases between.

This clonotype has more than one count but fewer than ten. The chain uses TRBV15 and TRBJ2-7, with TRBD2 matching 8 bases. The CDR3 runs to 15 residues. The trim removed 5 bases at V and 7 bases at J, leaving 13 bases unmatched. Per the germline V gene, CDR1 is LNHNV and CDR2 is YYDKDF (reference sequence). The CDR3 is CATSPLSGGVVEQYF. The CDR3 DNA follows: TGTGCCACCAGCCCCCTCTCGGGAGGGGTGGTAGAGCAGTACTTC.

The table lists this clonotype with a few counts. V is TRBV19 and J is TRBJ1-6; no clear D. CDR3 length equals 15 residues. Trimming removed 1 base at V and 5 bases at J, with 9 bases between. The V gene's germline CDR1 is LNHDA and CDR2 SQIVND (reference sequence). The CDR3 DNA reads TGTGCCAGTAGTATAGCGTCTGGAAATAATTCACCCCTCCACTTT. This translates into CASSIASGNNSPLHF.

CDR3 nucleotide sequence: TGCAGTGCTAGGCCCCAGAGGGCCTACAATGAGCAGTTCTTC. Encoded protein: CSARPQRAYNEQFF. The gene calls are TRBV20-1 and TRBJ2-1, with D possibly matching TRBD2 (5 bases). This CDR3 has 14 amino acids. Germline V CDR1 and CDR2: DFQATT, SNEGSKA (reference sequence). Trimming pared 3 bases from V and 2 bases from J, leaving 11 bases between.

The chain employs TRBV19 and TRBJ2-3, with TRBD2 matching 7 bases. CDR3 length equals 14 residues. Germline V gene data show CDR1 as LNHDA and CDR2 as SQIVND (reference sequence). V lost 4 bases, J lost 2 bases, and 3 bases stayed unmatched. CDR3 protein: CASSTSGATDTQYF. CDR3 DNA sequence: TGTGCCAGTAGTACTAGCGGTGCCACAGATACGCAGTATTTT.

The V call is TRBV12-3 or TRBV12-4, the J call TRBJ1-2; the D is unclear. Deletions cut 3 bases from V and 4 bases from J, with 18 bases between. The CDR3 runs to 16 residues. The DNA for the CDR3 is TGTGCCAGCAGTTTTAGATCTATGCGGCCGTCCTATGGCTACACCTTC. It yields the protein CASSFRSMRPSYGYTF.

V and J are TRBV20-1 and TRBJ2-7; possibly TRBD1 or TRBD2 for D (6 bases each). This CDR3 comprises 14 residues. Germline CDR1 and CDR2: DFQATT and SNEGSKA (reference sequence). V lost 4 bases to trimming and J lost 0 bases, with 13 bases between them. The CDR3 coding sequence is TGCAGTGCTAATAGCGGAGGGGGCTCCTACGAGCAGTACTTC. Translation: CSANSGGGSYEQYF.

The V gene is TRBV5-1, the J gene TRBJ2-5; D is perhaps TRBD1 (7 bases). V was shortened by 2 bases and J by 1 base, with 15 bases between the two germline ends. This CDR3 has 16 residues. Germline V gene sequence: CDR1 SGHRS, CDR2 YFSETQ. CDR3 in DNA: TGCGCCAGCAGCTTTTGGAGGGGGCCGGCCCAAGAGACCCAGTACTTC. Translation: CASSFWRGPAQETQYF.

This sequence joins TRBV5-1 and TRBJ2-1, with 7 positions matching TRBD1. Looked up from germline, CDR1 is SGHRS and CDR2 is YFSETQ. The CDR3 is 16 amino acids. With 1 base clipped from V and 2 bases from J, the junction kept 6 bases outside the gene matches. CDR3 sequence: CASSLLTGVAYNEQFF. The CDR3 nucleotides read TGCGCCAGCAGCTTGCTCACAGGGGTCGCCTACAATGAGCAGTTCTTC.

This clonotype was counted only a few times. J is TRBJ2-3 and V is TRBV10-3; 10 bases line up with TRBD2. The V gene's germline CDR1 is ENHRY and CDR2 SYGVKD. This CDR3 contains 16 residues. Unmatched junction bases numbered 1, after V lost 0 bases and J lost 1 base. CDR3 DNA sequence: TGTGCCATCAGTGAGTCTGGACTAGCGGGCACAGATACGCAGTATTTT. This encodes CAISESGLAGTDTQYF.

The rearrangement uses TRBV4-1 and TRBJ1-2, with D maybe TRBD1 (6 bases). Trimming shortened V by 0 bases and J by 4 bases, and 15 bases separated the two germline ends. The length of the CDR3 is 16 residues. Germline assignment: CDR1 MGHRA and CDR2 YSYEKL. CDR3 nucleotides: TGCGCCAGCAGCCAAGAGATAGGGGGACGGACCTATGGCTACACCTTC. Its translation is CASSQEIGGRTYGYTF.

V and J are TRBV20-1 and TRBJ2-3; D call uncertain. V was trimmed by 0 bases and J by 1 base, leaving 8 bases between them. The CDR3 length is 14 residues. Per the germline V gene, CDR1 is DFQATT and CDR2 is SNEGSKA (reference sequence). In nucleotides, the CDR3 is TGCAGTGCTAGAGATGGCGGACGCACAGATACGCAGTATTTT. This sequence encodes CSARDGGRTDTQYF.

This clonotype showed up just a few times. The chain employs TRBV20-1 and TRBJ2-2; 13 positions match TRBD2. J was trimmed by 1 base and V by 2 bases; bases with no gene match: 7. The CDR3 has 18 amino acids. Looked up from germline, CDR1 is DFQATT and CDR2 is SNEGSKA (reference sequence). CDR3 DNA: TGCAGTGCTAGACCCGTGGGACTAGCGGGGAAGAACACCGGGGAGCTGTTTTTT. Translation: CSARPVGLAGKNTGELFF.

The chain joins TRBV6-1 to TRBJ2-7, with no clear D. The CDR3 has 11 residues. Trimming stripped 1 base from V and 9 bases from J, with 7 bases between. Germline V gives CDR1 MNHNS, CDR2 SASEGT. CDR3 sequence: CASSEGLWQYF. The CDR3 DNA reads as TGTGCCAGCAGTGAAGGACTGTGGCAGTACTTC.

This clonotype was counted a few times. This chain connects TRBV15 to TRBJ1-2; 9 bases align to TRBD1. Germline V gene sequence: CDR1 LNHNV, CDR2 YYDKDF (reference sequence). The CDR3 runs to 17 residues. With 6 bases clipped from V and 1 base from J, the junction kept 12 bases outside the gene matches. CDR3 sequence reads: CATSKQGAPALNYGYTF. CDR3 in DNA: TGTGCCACCAGTAAACAGGGGGCGCCGGCCCTTAACTATGGCTACACCTTC.